The 12 T cell receptor beta chains below come from one sample, sequenced in a study of cytomegalovirus exposure and HLA in healthy donors. The PCR was carried out with 60 Vbeta primers and 13 Jbeta primers. Using immunoSEQ multiplex PCR, the repertoire was profiled, and TCRdb retains in-frame clones only, with some absent. Of 250,000 to 350,000 clones in the sample, around 86% were seen once. Sample: PBMCs. The receptors originated from a man aged 40-55 years in good health and CMV-seropositive.

This sequence joins TRBV4-2 and TRBJ1-2; D is uncertain. Germline CDR1 reads LGHNA; CDR2 reads YNFKEQ. CDR3 length: 13 amino acids. V gave up 1 base and J gave up 6 bases, with 9 bases separating them. CDR3 nucleotides: TGTGCCAGCAGCCAAGTAAGCGGGGATGGCTACACCTTC. Its translation: CASSQVSGDGYTF.

The chain recombines TRBV15 with TRBJ2-5; D perhaps matches TRBD1 (7 bases). The closer fit of TRBJ2-7 to the DNA end suggests the J call may be wrong. Germline assignment: CDR1 LNHNV and CDR2 YYDKDF (reference sequence). The CDR3 is 13 residues long. CDR3 sequence: CATSRQGGYEQYF. CDR3 DNA: TGTGCCACCAGCAGGCAGGGGGGATACGAGCAGTACTTC.

The chain recombines TRBV6-1 with TRBJ2-5, with TRBD1 matching 7 bases. J was trimmed by 4 bases and V by 7 bases; bases with no gene match: 9. The CDR3 totals 14 residues. Germline-derived CDR1 and CDR2 are MNHNS and SASEGT. The CDR3 sequence: CASTRQGSGETQYF. The CDR3, as DNA: TGTGCCAGCACCCGACAGGGTTCTGGAGAGACCCAGTACTTC.

J is TRBJ2-7 and V is TRBV7-9; TRBD1 is a possible D gene (6 bases). This CDR3 has 14 residues. Germline assignment: CDR1 SEHNR and CDR2 FQNEAQ (reference sequence). Trimming stripped 4 bases from V and 4 bases from J, with 14 bases between. DNA of the CDR3: TGTGCCAGCAGCTCGGACAGCCGAGTATACGAGCAGTACTTC. This encodes CASSSDSRVYEQYF.

This clone showed up just a few times. The gene calls are TRBV10-3 and TRBJ1-1; perhaps TRBD1 as D (5 bases). Germline V gene data show CDR1 as ENHRY and CDR2 as SYGVKD. The CDR3 consists of 15 residues. Trimming removed 4 bases from V and 6 bases from J, with 18 bases in between. The CDR3, as DNA: TGTGCCATCAGTGGAGGGGCTCGGCGGGATGCTGAAGCTTTCTTT. It specifies CAISGGARRDAEAFF.

V and J are TRBV7-9 and TRBJ2-1; D perhaps matches TRBD1 (5 bases). Germline CDR1 SEHNR, CDR2 FQNEAQ (reference sequence). V was cut by 4 bases and J by 8 bases, with 15 bases left in between. CDR3 length equals 14 residues. For the CDR3, the DNA is TGTGCCAGCAGCTCGCCTGGCAGGGTGGATGAGCAGTTCTTC. As protein: CASSSPGRVDEQFF.

This clone was seen once. V gene TRBV19 combines with J gene TRBJ2-7; TRBD2 is a possible D gene (7 bases). Trimming removed 2 bases from V and 1 base from J, with 12 bases in between. The CDR3 contains 15 residues. Per the germline V gene, CDR1 is LNHDA and CDR2 is SQIVND (reference sequence). The CDR3 DNA reads as TGTGCCAGTAGTATAATAGGGGGGGGTTCCTACGAGCAGTACTTC. This translates into CASSIIGGGSYEQYF.

This chain links TRBV11-2 with TRBJ1-1; D not resolved. The CDR3 runs 15 residues. Germline lookup yields CDR1 SGHAT and CDR2 FQNNGV. Trimming removed 6 bases at V and 4 bases at J, with 18 bases between. CDR3 DNA: TGTGCCAGCAGACACCTCGGAGGGCTGGGCACTGAAGCTTTCTTT. It encodes CASRHLGGLGTEAFF.

V gene TRBV6-6 combines with J gene TRBJ2-7, with 9 bases identical to TRBD1. The CDR3 runs 15 residues. Trimming removed 6 bases from V and 6 bases from J; junction bases left unmatched: 12. CDR1 is MNHNY, CDR2 SVGAGI, per germline (reference sequence). This CDR3 reads CASSYGSGTGTEQYF. Here the CDR3 DNA reads TGTGCCAGCAGCTACGGATCCGGGACAGGGACCGAGCAGTACTTC.

The rearrangement links TRBV5-1 to TRBJ1-5, with 8 bases matching TRBD1. CDR1 is SGHRS and CDR2 is YFSETQ in the germline V gene. Trimming took 5 bases from V and 3 from J; bases not matched to a gene: 7. The CDR3 length is 15 residues. CDR3 nucleotides: TGCGCCAGCAGACCGACAGGGGATGCCAATCAGCCCCAGCATTTT. It codes for CASRPTGDANQPQHF.

The chain is built from TRBV15 and TRBJ2-1; 8 nucleotides line up with TRBD1. CDR1 is LNHNV, CDR2 YYDKDF, per germline (reference sequence). The CDR3 length is 14 residues. The V segment lost 4 bases and the J segment 3 bases; nucleotides outside the gene matches: 2. This CDR3 is CATSTGGNYNEQFF. The CDR3 DNA reads TGTGCCACCAGCACAGGGGGCAACTACAATGAGCAGTTCTTC. Full variable domain (missing parts from reference TRBV15 and TRBJ2-1): DAMVIQNPRYQVTQFGKPVTLSCSQTLNHNVMYWYQQKSSQAPKLLFHYYDKDFNNEADTPDNFQSRRPNTSFCFLDIRSPGLGDTAMYLCATSTGGNYNEQFFGPGTRLTVL.

This chain links TRBV11-2 with TRBJ1-1, with 7 positions matching TRBD1. There are 16 residues in the CDR3. The germline V gene has CDR1 SGHAT and CDR2 FQNNGV. V trimming: 2 bases; J trimming: 3 bases; junction bases outside the gene matches: 9. The CDR3 loop reads CASSLTLQGLYTEAFF. The CDR3 bases are TGTGCCAGCAGCTTAACTCTACAGGGGCTATACACTGAAGCTTTCTTT.